These T cell receptor beta chains were read from a single sample in a study of shared clonotypes between healthy human individuals. Only in-frame clones appear in the TCRdb table, and some are missing; sequencing was by immunoSEQ multiplex PCR. Of under 1,900,000 clones in the sample, approximately 98.5% are singletons; the top ten hold around 0.38%. What was sequenced was naive CD4+ T cells sorted from blood. The receptors were sampled from a man under 40 in good health. Both conserved end residues are part of each CDR3. D genes are given only for firm matches. Size values are once, few and many counts, or a class for expanded clones, and some rows have none.

clone_size	j_call	d_call	v_call	cdr3_nt	cdr3_aa
-	TRBJ1-5	-	TRBV5-4	TGTGCCAGCAGCACTACAGGTCAGCCCCAGCATTTT	CASSTTGQPQHF
-	TRBJ2-7	TRBD2	TRBV10-3	TGTGCCATCAGTGGCCCCCCAGTAGCGGGAGGATCCTACGAGCAGTACTTC	CAISGPPVAGGSYEQYF
-	TRBJ2-1	TRBD2	TRBV7-2	TGTGCCAGCAGCTCCGGACTAGCGGGAGGGTTGGGCTCCTACAATGAGCAGTTCTTC	CASSSGLAGGLGSYNEQFF
-	TRBJ2-7	-	TRBV5-1	TGCGCCAGCAACCCGAACAGGGTAGGCGGCGAGCAGTACTTC	CASNPNRVGGEQYF
-	TRBJ2-1	TRBD2	TRBV7-3	TGTGCCAGCAGCTTGTTTTCAGGCGCGGGAGGGCCAAATGAGCAGTTCTTC	CASSLFSGAGGPNEQFF
-	TRBJ2-1	TRBD2	TRBV7-2	TGTGCCAGCAGCTCTCCGGCACGGGACTACTCCTACAATGAGCAGTTCTTC	CASSSPARDYSYNEQFF
-	TRBJ1-5	TRBD1	TRBV19	TGTGCCAGTAGTCCCTTGACAGGGCAGAGCAATCAGCCCCAGCATTTT	CASSPLTGQSNQPQHF
once	TRBJ1-5	TRBD1	TRBV28	TGTGCCAGCAGCAACCCGGGACAGGGAAATATCAATCAGCCCCAGCATTTT	CASSNPGQGNINQPQHF
-	TRBJ1-2	-	TRBV27	TGTGCCAGCAAGGAGGCGAAACACTATGGCTACACCTTC	CASKEAKHYGYTF
-	TRBJ2-1	-	TRBV4-1	TGCGCCAGCAGCCGGGACGGCAGATTCTACAATGAGCAGTTCTTC	CASSRDGRFYNEQFF
-	TRBJ2-2	TRBD1	TRBV29-1	TGCAGCGTTGAGGGACAGTTGAACACCGGGGAGCTGTTTTTT	CSVEGQLNTGELFF
once	TRBJ1-4	-	TRBV19	TGTGCCAGTAGTATAGGTCTGGCAGCCTCAAAGGAAAAACTGTTTTTT	CASSIGLAASKEKLFF
once	TRBJ1-1	TRBD1	TRBV5-1	TGCGCCAGCAGCTTGACAGGGGGCAGTACTGAAGCTTTCTTT	CASSLTGGSTEAFF
-	TRBJ1-3	-	TRBV18	TGTGCCAGCTCACTCGGGACGGCCGTTGGAAACACCATATATTTT	CASSLGTAVGNTIYF
-	TRBJ2-3	-	TRBV7-8	TGTGCCAGCAGCTTAGTAGGTCTATATAGCACAGATACGCAGTATTTT	CASSLVGLYSTDTQYF
-	TRBJ2-7	-	TRBV23-1	TGCGCCAGCAGTCTAGCCCGGCAGTACTTC	CASSLARQYF
-	TRBJ1-2	TRBD1	TRBV19	TGTGCCAGTAGTATTGTCGGGACAGTCTATGGCTACACCTTC	CASSIVGTVYGYTF
-	TRBJ1-1	TRBD1	TRBV5-4	TGTGCCAGCAGCTTGGGGCAGGGGGCCTTGAACACTGAAGCTTTCTTT	CASSLGQGALNTEAFF
-	TRBJ2-7	-	TRBV5-4	TGTGCCAGCAGCGGAGGGCGGGCAGGTGTTTACGAGCAGTACTTC	CASSGGRAGVYEQYF
-	TRBJ1-5	-	TRBV28	TGTGCCAGGGGCCAATTGGGTCAGCCCCAGCATTTT	CARGQLGQPQHF
-	TRBJ2-7	TRBD2	TRBV5-1	TGCGCCAGCAGCGTAGGGGGGACTAGCGGCTCCTACGAGCAGTACTTC	CASSVGGTSGSYEQYF
once	TRBJ1-2	-	TRBV10-3	TGTGCCATCAGTGAAATTCCGGGGGGGTACTATGGCTACACCTTC	CAISEIPGGYYGYTF
-	TRBJ2-7	TRBD1	TRBV7-9	TGTGCCAGCAGCTCGTCCCGGGACAGGGGATTCTACGAGCAGTACTTC	CASSSSRDRGFYEQYF
once	TRBJ1-4	TRBD1	TRBV7-2	TGTGCCAGCAGCTTCCCCGGGACAGGGGGCGCAACTAATGAAAAACTGTTTTTT	CASSFPGTGGATNEKLFF
-	TRBJ2-7	-	TRBV15	TGTGCCACCAGCAGAGGGTACAACTACGAGCAGTACTTC	CATSRGYNYEQYF
-	TRBJ1-3	TRBD1	TRBV19	TGTGCCAGTAGTATTGGGGACAGAAGAAACACCATATATTTT	CASSIGDRRNTIYF
-	TRBJ2-1	TRBD2	TRBV14	TGTGCCAGCAGCCAACTACGGACTAGCGGTCTCTACAATGAGCAGTTCTTC	CASSQLRTSGLYNEQFF
-	TRBJ2-2	-	TRBV7-2	TGTGCCAGCACACCCAGTTACGCCGGGGAGCTGTTTTTT	CASTPSYAGELFF
-	TRBJ2-3	-	TRBV27	TGTGCCAGCAGTGCGACAGGGAGGGGGACAGATACGCAGTATTTT	CASSATGRGTDTQYF
-	TRBJ2-7	TRBD2	TRBV27	TGTGCCAGCAGTTCAGAGCGGGAGAATTGGTACGAGCAGTACTTC	CASSSERENWYEQYF
-	TRBJ2-2	TRBD1	TRBV9	TGTGCCAGCAGCCCTCGGACAGGGGACACCGGGGAGCTGTTTTTT	CASSPRTGDTGELFF
-	TRBJ2-3	-	TRBV9	TGTGCCAGCAGCGTCGAGTTTTTAGGCGCAGATACGCAGTATTTT	CASSVEFLGADTQYF
-	TRBJ2-7	-	TRBV7-2	TGTGCCAGCAGCCAGACCGGGAGTGAGTACGAGCAGTACTTC	CASSQTGSEYEQYF
-	TRBJ2-3	TRBD2	TRBV5-1	TGCGCCAGCAGCTTGGTAGCGGGAGGGCCGGGTACGCAGTATTTT	CASSLVAGGPGTQYF